The next 30 T cell receptor beta chains were all read from a single sample in a study of control samples from healthy donors and cancer patients. Libraries were prepared by immunoSEQ multiplex PCR; TCRdb keeps only in-frame clonotypes and omits some of them. The sample gives 40,000 to 55,000 clones, 93% of which show up once; around 24% is in the top ten. The sample was PBMCs. The receptors originated from a woman in her forties or fifties with head and neck cancer.

This clone was picked up one time. The V gene is TRBV28, the J gene TRBJ2-7, with TRBD1 identical over 8 bases. The germline gives CDR1 MDHEN, CDR2 SYDVKM. This CDR3 contains 15 residues. The V segment lost 5 bases and the J segment 3 bases; nucleotides outside the gene matches: 9. CDR3 loop: CASSNTGGEGYEQYF. CDR3 sequence (DNA): TGTGCCAGCAGTAACACAGGGGGAGAAGGCTACGAGCAGTACTTC. Filled out from reference TRBV28 and TRBJ2-7, the complete variable domain reads DVKVTQSSRYLVKRTGEKVFLECVQDMDHENMFWYRQDPGLGLRLIYFSYDVKMKEKGDIPEGYSVSREKKERFSLILESASTNQTSMYLCASSNTGGEGYEQYFGPGTRLTVT.

In DNA form, the CDR3 reads TGTGCCAGCAGTCCCCCCGGGACAGGGTCCTACGAGCAGTACTTC. Translated: CASSPPGTGSYEQYF. The gene calls are TRBV28 and TRBJ2-7, with 9 nucleotides matching TRBD1. Germline lookup yields CDR1 MDHEN and CDR2 SYDVKM. V lost 5 bases, J lost 1 base, and 6 bases stayed unmatched. CDR3 length equals 15 residues. Using reference TRBV28 and TRBJ2-7 for the parts outside the CDR3, the full variable domain is DVKVTQSSRYLVKRTGEKVFLECVQDMDHENMFWYRQDPGLGLRLIYFSYDVKMKEKGDIPEGYSVSREKKERFSLILESASTNQTSMYLCASSPPGTGSYEQYFGPGTRLTVT.

The V and J genes are TRBV19 and TRBJ2-4; no reliable D call. There are 11 residues in the CDR3. Per the germline V gene, CDR1 is LNHDA and CDR2 is SQIVND (reference sequence). Trimming left V 4 bases short and J 7 bases short, with 5 bases between. The CDR3 DNA sequence: TGTGCCAGTAGTAAGGGCAACATTCAGTACTTC. Translating it yields CASSKGNIQYF.

In its sample, this clone was seen once. The chain joins TRBV12-5 to TRBJ2-1, with 8 bases lining up with TRBD1. The length of the CDR3 is 15 residues. The V gene end was trimmed by 7 bases and the J gene end by 3 bases; junction bases not matched to a gene: 8. Germline V lookup: CDR1 LGHNT, CDR2 FRNRAP. The CDR3 region is CASAPTGVFYNEQFF. The CDR3 nucleotides are TGTGCTAGTGCCCCGACAGGGGTTTTCTACAATGAGCAGTTCTTC.

This chain joins TRBV7-9 and TRBJ2-7, with 9 bases fitting TRBD2. The ends lost 4 bases at V and 10 bases at J; junction bases unmatched: 17. Germline V gene sequence: CDR1 SEHNR, CDR2 FQNEAQ (reference sequence). The CDR3 is 16 amino acids. The CDR3 sequence is CASSSYSGSSKAGQYF. The CDR3 DNA follows: TGTGCCAGCAGCTCCTATAGCGGGAGCAGTAAGGCGGGACAGTACTTC. Variable domain in full (rest from reference TRBV7-9 and TRBJ2-7): DTGVSQNPRHKITKRGQNVTFRCDPISEHNRLYWYRQTLGQGPEFLTYFQNEAQLEKSRLLSDRFSAERPKGSFSTLEIQRTEQGDSAMYLCASSSYSGSSKAGQYFGPGTRLTVT.

The V call is TRBV9, the J call TRBJ2-5; TRBD1 is a possible D gene (6 bases). The CDR3 is 15 residues long. V lost 2 bases, J lost 5 bases, and 16 bases lay in between. The V gene's germline CDR1 is SGDLS and CDR2 YYNGEE. CDR3 nucleotides: TGTGCCAGCAGCGTCTCTCCGGCCACAGGGGAGACCCAGTACTTC. Translation: CASSVSPATGETQYF.

The gene calls are TRBV5-1 and TRBJ1-1; possible D gene TRBD1, 5 bases. Germline loops: CDR1 SGHRS, CDR2 YFSETQ. CDR3 size: 13 residues. Trimming removed 4 bases from V and 3 bases from J, with 10 bases in between. CDR3 bases: TGCGCCAGCAGCCTCCGGGGCCACACTGAAGCTTTCTTT. Protein sequence: CASSLRGHTEAFF.

The chain employs TRBV5-1 and TRBJ2-1; TRBD2 aligns across 8 bases. CDR3 length equals 15 residues. From germline, CDR1 is SGHRS and CDR2 YFSETQ. The ends lost 4 bases at V and 5 bases at J; junction bases unmatched: 8. CDR3 nucleotide sequence: TGCGCCAGCAGCCCAACTAGCGGATTAGACAATGAGCAGTTCTTC. This gives the protein CASSPTSGLDNEQFF. Looking up the rest from reference TRBV5-1 and TRBJ2-1 gives the full variable domain: KAGVTQTPRYLIKTRGQQVTLSCSPISGHRSVSWYQQTPGQGLQFLFEYFSETQRNKGNFPGRFSGRQFSNSRSEMNVSTLELGDSALYLCASSPTSGLDNEQFFGPGTRLTVL.

The DNA of the CDR3 is TGCAGCGGCCAGGCGGGGGGATACACAGATACGCAGTATTTT. Translation gives CSGQAGGYTDTQYF. V and J are TRBV29-1 and TRBJ2-3, with 8 bases lining up with TRBD2. The CDR3 spans 14 residues. The germline V gene encodes CDR1 SQVTM and CDR2 ANQGSEA. After removal of 7 bases from V and 2 bases from J, the junction contained 8 bases not matched to a gene.

The rearrangement uses TRBV6-5 and TRBJ1-1; no firm D call. This CDR3 region has 13 residues. V was cut by 5 bases and J by 4 bases, with 11 bases left in between. Germline V CDR1 and CDR2: MNHEY, SVGAGI. The CDR3 bases are TGTGCCAGCAGTCCCTCCCGGCCCACTGAAGCTTTCTTT. Amino acids: CASSPSRPTEAFF.

This chain uses TRBV5-6 with TRBJ2-5; 7 nucleotides line up with TRBD2. CDR3 size: 13 residues. With V trimmed by 5 bases and J by 1 base, 2 bases remained unmatched. CDR1 is SGHDT and CDR2 is YYEEEE in the germline V gene. CDR3 amino acids: CASRGGIQETQYF. CDR3 sequence (DNA): TGTGCCAGCAGGGGAGGGATCCAAGAGACCCAGTACTTC.

The sample holds a few counts of this clone. The J gene is TRBJ1-2, the V gene TRBV6-6; no clear D gene. The V end lost 5 bases, the J end lost 0 bases, and 7 bases lay between the germline ends. This CDR3 spans 13 amino acids. The germline CDR1 and CDR2 sequences are MNHNY and SVGAGI (reference sequence). Written as DNA, the CDR3 is TGTGCCAGCAGTGCGACGACTAACTATGGCTACACCTTC. Its protein product is CASSATTNYGYTF.

This clone was recorded only once. The chain links TRBV9 to TRBJ2-5; possible D gene TRBD2, 5 bases. This CDR3 has 18 amino acids. Germline CDR1 reads SGDLS; CDR2 reads YYNGEE. Trimming took off 4 bases at V and 0 bases at J, with 22 bases between the two ends. The CDR3 region is CASSPTGGDSGYQETQYF. DNA for the CDR3: TGTGCCAGCAGCCCCACTGGCGGCGACTCGGGGTACCAAGAGACCCAGTACTTC. The full variable domain, with the rest looked up from reference TRBV9 and TRBJ2-5, is DSGVTQTPKHLITATGQRVTLRCSPRSGDLSVYWYQQSLDQGLQFLIQYYNGEERAKGNILERFSAQQFPDLHSELNLSSLELGDSALYFCASSPTGGDSGYQETQYFGPGTRLLVL.

About this clone itself: Other DNA sequences of this sample code for an identical CDR3. The rearrangement links TRBV11-2 to TRBJ2-7; D is undetermined. Between the trimmed V and J ends, which lost 5 bases and 3 bases, there was a span of 11 bases. The germline V gene encodes CDR1 SGHAT and CDR2 FQNNGV. The CDR3 consists of 13 residues. In nucleotides, the CDR3 is TGTGCCAGCAGCCCCCGTGGGTTCTACGAGCAGTACTTC. Amino acids: CASSPRGFYEQYF.

The rearrangement joins TRBV6-5 to TRBJ2-3; 8 bases map to TRBD1. This CDR3 contains 15 residues. V shed 6 bases, J shed 1 base, and the junction held 6 bases outside the gene matches. Germline V lookup: CDR1 MNHEY, CDR2 SVGAGI. The CDR3 region is CASSPDRGGTDTQYF. DNA of the CDR3: TGTGCCAGCAGCCCCGACAGGGGAGGCACAGATACGCAGTATTTT.

V usage is TRBV10-3 and J usage is TRBJ2-3; TRBD2 aligns across 8 bases. Trimming at V came to 9 bases and at J to 0 bases, leaving 8 bases not matched to a gene. Looked up from germline, CDR1 is ENHRY and CDR2 is SYGVKD. The CDR3 consists of 15 residues. Here the CDR3 reads CAIRGGSSSTDTQYF. CDR3 coding DNA: TGTGCCATTCGGGGGGGATCCTCTAGCACAGATACGCAGTATTTT.

This chain joins TRBV5-4 and TRBJ1-4; D is possibly TRBD1 (5 bases). The ends were cut back, 0 bases at V and 8 bases at J, with 11 bases in the middle. The CDR3 covers 14 residues. The V gene's germline CDR1 is SGHNT and CDR2 YYREEE (reference sequence). CDR3 sequence: CASSLEGTAEKLFF. Here the CDR3 DNA reads TGTGCCAGCAGCTTGGAGGGGACGGCGGAAAAACTGTTTTTT.

The chain combines TRBV7-6 with TRBJ1-3; D is undetermined. This CDR3 contains 14 residues. The germline V and J ends were trimmed by 2 bases and 0 bases, with 5 bases remaining between them. The germline CDR1 and CDR2 sequences are SGHVS and FNYEAQ. The CDR3 loop is CASSLSLSGNTIYF. The CDR3 DNA sequence: TGTGCCAGCAGCTTATCCCTCTCTGGAAACACCATATATTTT.

In this sample, this clone turned up a few times. This chain links TRBV2 with TRBJ2-3, with 8 nucleotides matching TRBD2. V was clipped by 8 bases and J by 1 base; unmatched bases: 5. Germline CDR1 is SNHLY and CDR2 is FYNNEI. This CDR3 spans 14 amino acids. The CDR3: CASCRLARTDTQYF. The CDR3, as DNA: TGTGCCAGCTGTCGACTAGCGCGCACAGATACGCAGTATTTT.

This sequence joins TRBV10-1 and TRBJ2-1, with 11 bases fitting TRBD2. V shed 3 bases, J shed 6 bases, and the junction held 4 bases outside the gene matches. The germline V gene encodes CDR1 WNHNN and CDR2 SYGVQD (reference sequence). The CDR3 covers 15 residues. This chain's CDR3 is CASSESSGGANEQFF. DNA of the CDR3: TGCGCCAGCAGTGAAAGTAGCGGGGGGGCCAATGAGCAGTTCTTC.

The sample holds one count of this clone. The chain joins TRBV9 to TRBJ2-3, with TRBD2 matching 11 bases. V dropped 4 bases and J dropped 4; count of bases not matched to a gene: 5. Germline lookup yields CDR1 SGDLS and CDR2 YYNGEE. The CDR3 has 15 amino acids. The CDR3 DNA reads as TGTGCCAGCAGCTCTCTAGCGGGAGGTGCAGATACGCAGTATTTT. Its protein product is CASSSLAGGADTQYF.

The chain has TRBV28 and TRBJ2-2; D uncertain. Germline loops: CDR1 MDHEN, CDR2 SYDVKM. V was trimmed by 8 bases and J by 4 bases, leaving 14 bases between them. This CDR3 is 14 amino acids long. The CDR3 DNA follows: TGTGCCAGCCAGCAGTTCGGTTCCACCGGGGAGCTGTTTTTT. Translated, it gives CASQQFGSTGELFF.

V usage is TRBV19 and J usage is TRBJ2-1; D is uncertain. The CDR3 consists of 12 residues. CDR1 LNHDA and CDR2 SQIVND come from the germline V gene (reference sequence). Trimming pared 1 base from V and 8 bases from J, leaving 6 bases between. In nucleotides, the CDR3 is TGTGCCAGTAGTATAGGGCTCCATGAGCAGTTCTTC. This gives the protein CASSIGLHEQFF.

A word on this clone: The junction departs from the called germline gene at one end, perhaps through a read error. The chain couples TRBV19 to TRBJ1-2, with 7 nucleotides matching TRBD1. The CDR3 totals 15 residues. Per the germline V gene, CDR1 is LNHDA and CDR2 is SQIVND (reference sequence). The CDR3 loop is CASSILQGINYGHTF. The CDR3, as DNA: TGTGCCAGTAGTATTCTACAGGGGATAAACTATGGCCACACCTTC. The full variable domain, rest sourced from reference TRBV19 and TRBJ1-2, is DGGITQSPKYLFRKEGQNVTLSCEQNLNHDAMYWYRQDPGQGLRLIYYSQIVNDFQKGDIAEGYSVSREKKESFPLTVTSAQKNPTAFYLCASSILQGINYGHTFGSGTRLTVV.

This sequence joins TRBV25-1 and TRBJ2-7, with no clear D. The CDR3 is made up of 12 amino acids. Trimming left V 4 bases short and J 3 bases short, with 7 bases between. Per germline, CDR1 MGHDK and CDR2 SYGVNS. DNA for the CDR3: TGTGCCAGCAGTGCGGCAGGCTACGAGCAGTACTTC. Translated, it gives CASSAAGYEQYF.

V is TRBV3-1 (or the pseudogene TRBV3-2) and J is TRBJ2-5, with 12 bases that match TRBD2. The germline gives CDR1 LGHDT, CDR2 YNNKEL (reference sequence). V lost 1 base and J lost 6; bases outside the gene matches: 3. CDR3 length: 15 amino acids. CDR3 DNA sequence: TGTGCCAGCAGCCAAGGGACTAGCGGGATTAAGACCCAGTACTTC. It translates to CASSQGTSGIKTQYF.

The chain couples TRBV2 to TRBJ2-7; the match to TRBD1 covers 7 bases. V dropped 4 bases and J dropped 3; count of bases not matched to a gene: 3. CDR3 length: 13 amino acids. Germline CDR1 reads SNHLY; CDR2 reads FYNNEI. DNA of the CDR3: TGTGCCAGCAGTGCGGGACAGAACTACGAGCAGTACTTC. Translation gives CASSAGQNYEQYF.

The V gene is TRBV6-2 or TRBV6-3, the J gene TRBJ2-1; unclear D gene. V lost 5 bases and J 3 bases, leaving 14 bases between the germline ends. The CDR3 extends over 15 amino acids. Germline V gives CDR1 MNHEY, CDR2 SVGEGT. CDR3 amino acids: CASSPLRTLYNEQFF. The CDR3 DNA sequence: TGTGCCAGCAGTCCCCTACGCACCCTCTACAATGAGCAGTTCTTC.

The V call is TRBV5-1, the J call TRBJ2-1; 16 bases fit TRBD2. The V gene end was trimmed by 3 bases and the J gene end by 4 bases; junction bases not matched to a gene: 4. Germline V lookup: CDR1 SGHRS, CDR2 YFSETQ. The CDR3 consists of 17 residues. The CDR3 DNA follows: TGCGCCAGCAGCTGGGGACTAGCGGGAGGGCCTTACAATGAGCAGTTCTTC. Translation: CASSWGLAGGPYNEQFF.

This rearrangement joins TRBV18 to TRBJ1-1; possibly TRBD1 for D (6 bases). There are 15 residues in the CDR3. V was cut by 0 bases and J by 6 bases, with 14 bases left in between. The V gene's germline CDR1 is KGHSH and CDR2 LQKENI. CDR3 coding DNA: TGTGCCAGCTCACCACCGGGGGCAGGGGCATCTGAAGCTTTCTTT. This gives the protein CASSPPGAGASEAFF.